Presented here are 20 T cell receptor beta chains from one specimen sequenced in a study of lymphopenia after photon versus proton radiotherapy. Produced via immunoSEQ multiplex PCR; TCRdb's table is partial and in-frame only. The repertoire holds 28,000 or so clones, 75% to 90% seen once, with under 6.5% in the top ten. The sequencing used peripheral blood, collected from a patient treated with photon-based radiotherapy. The receptors were gathered from a man aged 25-45 years with gastric cancer.

In its sample, this clone was seen a few times. This specimen includes other DNA sequences encoding the same CDR3. The gene calls are TRBV15 and TRBJ1-1, with 8 bases aligning to TRBD1. CDR1 and CDR2 (germline): LNHNV, YYDKDF (reference sequence). The CDR3 is made up of 14 amino acids. The V segment lost 1 base and the J segment 4 bases; nucleotides outside the gene matches: 2. CDR3 in DNA: TGTGCCACCAGCAGAGCAGGGGGCGGCACTGAAGCTTTCTTT. Residues: CATSRAGGGTEAFF.

V gene TRBV11-3 combines with J gene TRBJ2-7; maybe TRBD2 (6 bases). V was trimmed by 3 bases and J by 1 base, leaving 10 bases between them. Germline V gene sequence: CDR1 SGHNT, CDR2 YENEEA. The CDR3 has 14 amino acids. Here the CDR3 reads CASSFRSGSYEQYF. The DNA of the CDR3 is TGTGCCAGCAGCTTTAGGAGCGGGTCCTACGAGCAGTACTTC.

The chain links TRBV4-1 to TRBJ2-1; D call uncertain. Germline CDR1 is MGHRA and CDR2 is YSYEKL. The CDR3 contains 16 residues. Trimming stripped 1 base from V and 4 bases from J, with 14 bases between. The CDR3 DNA reads as TGCGCCAGCAGCCAAGTGCGACTTCGGATATACAATGAGCAGTTCTTC. Translation: CASSQVRLRIYNEQFF.

The rearrangement uses TRBV6-5 and TRBJ2-5; D is perhaps TRBD1 or TRBD2 (5 bases each). V was trimmed by 6 bases and J by 3 bases, leaving 17 bases between them. CDR1 is MNHEY, CDR2 SVGAGI, per germline. The CDR3 length is 15 residues. CDR3 in amino acids: CASSRAARGEETQYF. Written as DNA, the CDR3 is TGTGCCAGCAGCCGCGCCGCGAGGGGCGAAGAGACCCAGTACTTC.

The chain joins TRBV5-4 to TRBJ1-1; the D is unclear. From germline, CDR1 is SGHNT and CDR2 YYREEE (reference sequence). This CDR3 is 12 amino acids long. The V and J ends lost 5 bases and 1 base respectively, with 6 bases between them. CDR3 DNA sequence: TGTGCCAGCAGAATAGAGAACACTGAAGCTTTCTTT. Translating it yields CASRIENTEAFF.

This rearrangement joins TRBV10-2 to TRBJ1-2; unclear D gene. The CDR3 contains 16 residues. CDR1 is WSHSY, CDR2 SAAADI, per germline. The V end lost 3 bases, the J end lost 4 bases, and 18 bases lay between the germline ends. The CDR3 sequence is CASSDHAILRVYGYTF. The CDR3 bases are TGCGCCAGCAGTGACCATGCGATACTGAGAGTCTATGGCTACACCTTC.

V and J are TRBV6-5 and TRBJ2-7, with D tentatively TRBD1 or TRBD2 (5 bases each). Germline CDR1 is MNHEY and CDR2 is SVGAGI. The CDR3 contains 13 residues. Trimming pared 5 bases from V and 0 bases from J, leaving 8 bases between. The CDR3 sequence is CASSPRGSYEQYF. The CDR3 DNA sequence: TGTGCCAGCAGTCCGAGGGGCTCCTACGAGCAGTACTTC.

V is TRBV7-9 and J is TRBJ1-3; D unresolved. Germline V gene lookup returns CDR1 SEHNR and CDR2 FQNEAQ (reference sequence). Trimming removed 1 base at V and 3 bases at J, with 13 bases between. CDR3 length equals 16 residues. The chain's CDR3 is CASSLDAGKSGNTIYF. As DNA, the CDR3 is TGTGCCAGCAGCTTAGACGCGGGGAAGAGTGGAAACACCATATATTTT.

This rearrangement joins TRBV6-5 to TRBJ2-7, with D tentatively TRBD2 (5 bases). Germline lookup yields CDR1 MNHEY and CDR2 SVGAGI. The CDR3 extends over 16 amino acids. V was shortened by 2 bases and J by 0 bases, with 14 bases between the two germline ends. CDR3 sequence reads: CASSYEGAVSSYEQYF. DNA of the CDR3: TGTGCCAGCAGTTACGAGGGAGCGGTGAGCTCCTACGAGCAGTACTTC.

The chain links TRBV11-1 to TRBJ2-7; D gene unclear. With 1 base removed from V and 3 bases from J, the gap between germline ends came to 7 bases. Germline V lookup: CDR1 SGHAT, CDR2 FQDESV (reference sequence). The CDR3 extends over 13 amino acids. The CDR3 reads CASSLVKNYEQYF. The CDR3 DNA follows: TGTGCCAGCAGCTTAGTCAAGAACTACGAGCAGTACTTC.

This chain uses TRBV6-4 with TRBJ2-3; D call uncertain. This CDR3 region has 14 residues. The germline CDR1 and CDR2 sequences are MRHNA and SNTAGT. Trimming left V 0 bases short and J 2 bases short, with 6 bases between. CDR3: CASSDSISTDTQYF. The CDR3 DNA reads TGTGCCAGCAGTGACTCGATATCCACAGATACGCAGTATTTT.

The chain is built from TRBV28 and TRBJ1-1, with TRBD1 as a possible D gene (6 bases). V was cut by 2 bases and J by 1 base, with 14 bases left in between. The CDR3 totals 16 residues. In germline, CDR1 is MDHEN, CDR2 SYDVKM. The CDR3 nucleotides are TGTGCCAGCAGTTTAGGCAGGGGTAGGAAGAACACTGAAGCTTTCTTT. As protein: CASSLGRGRKNTEAFF.

Details on this clone: The same CDR3 arises from other DNA sequences in this sample as well. The chain recombines TRBV5-4 with TRBJ2-5; possibly TRBD1 or TRBD2 for D (7 bases each). V lost 0 bases and J 5 bases, leaving 11 bases between the germline ends. This CDR3 region has 14 residues. The germline gives CDR1 SGHNT, CDR2 YYREEE (reference sequence). The DNA of the CDR3 is TGTGCCAGCAGCTTGGACAGGGGAGGGGAGACCCAGTACTTC. Residues: CASSLDRGGETQYF. Full variable domain (missing parts from reference TRBV5-4 and TRBJ2-5): ETGVTQSPTHLIKTRGQQVTLRCSSQSGHNTVSWYQQALGQGPQFIFQYYREEENGRGNFPPRFSGLQFPNYSSELNVNALELDDSALYLCASSLDRGGETQYFGPGTRLLVL.

The CDR3 protein is CASSLKGIYEQYF. The CDR3 nucleotides read TGTGCCAGCAGCTTAAAGGGGATCTACGAGCAGTACTTC. The J gene is TRBJ2-7, the V gene TRBV7-9, with D possibly TRBD1 on 5 matching bases. CDR1 and CDR2 from the germline V gene are SEHNR and FQNEAQ (reference sequence). CDR3 length: 13 amino acids. Trimming shortened V by 2 bases and J by 3 bases, and 8 bases separated the two germline ends.

V usage is TRBV14 and J usage is TRBJ2-3, with a weak D call TRBD2 (5 bases). V gave up 1 base and J gave up 12 bases, with 23 bases separating them. Germline V lookup: CDR1 SGHDN, CDR2 FVKESK. The CDR3 is 16 amino acids. The CDR3 region has the DNA TGTGCCAGCAGCCAAGGGGTAAAGGAGGTTAAGATACGACAGTATTTT. It encodes CASSQGVKEVKIRQYF.

The genes are TRBV11-3 and TRBJ2-1; possibly TRBD2 for D (6 bases). This CDR3 is built from 13 residues. Trimming shortened V by 5 bases and J by 9 bases, and 14 bases separated the two germline ends. The V gene's germline CDR1 is SGHNT and CDR2 YENEEA. DNA for the CDR3: TGTGCCAGCAGCCGAGGAGGGAAGGGTGAGCAGTTCTTC. Its translation is CASSRGGKGEQFF.

J is TRBJ2-7 and V is TRBV25-1; 8 positions match TRBD1. Germline V CDR1 and CDR2: MGHDK, SYGVNS. This CDR3 contains 14 residues. V shed 4 bases, J shed 6 bases, and the junction held 8 bases outside the gene matches. DNA for the CDR3: TGTGCCAGCAGTGCTAGGACAGGGTGGGGCGAGCAGTACTTC. Translating gives CASSARTGWGEQYF.

This chain links TRBV7-2 with TRBJ1-2; D is undetermined. V lost 6 bases and J 3 bases, leaving 11 bases between the germline ends. Germline V gene data show CDR1 as SGHTA and CDR2 as FQGNSA. This CDR3 has 13 amino acids. CDR3 in DNA: TGTGCCAGCAGAGCCGGATTGGACTATGGCTACACCTTC. This translates into CASRAGLDYGYTF.

This clone appeared a single time. The V and J genes are TRBV6-1 and TRBJ2-1; D uncertain. From germline, CDR1 is MNHNS and CDR2 SASEGT. This CDR3 has 12 residues. V was clipped by 0 bases and J by 10 bases, with 7 bases between them. The CDR3 DNA reads TGTGCCAGCAGTGAAGCTTTGTGGGAGCAGTTCTTC. Encoded protein: CASSEALWEQFF.

V gene TRBV19 combines with J gene TRBJ1-3; unclear D gene. Germline CDR1 reads LNHDA; CDR2 reads SQIVND (reference sequence). Trimming shortened V by 3 bases and J by 0 bases, and 6 bases separated the two germline ends. The CDR3 totals 14 residues. CDR3 sequence (DNA): TGTGCCAGTAGTATTCAGGACTCTGGAAACACCATATATTTT. This encodes CASSIQDSGNTIYF. The full variable domain, with the rest looked up from reference TRBV19 and TRBJ1-3, is DGGITQSPKYLFRKEGQNVTLSCEQNLNHDAMYWYRQDPGQGLRLIYYSQIVNDFQKGDIAEGYSVSREKKESFPLTVTSAQKNPTAFYLCASSIQDSGNTIYFGEGSWLTVV.